This T cell receptor beta chain was sequenced during a study of regulatory dendritic cells for organ transplantation. There are a few counts of this clone. Data came from immunoSEQ multiplex PCR; TCRdb stores just in-frame clones and leaves some out. Among about 30,000 clones listed, roughly nine tenths were seen once. This CDR3 comprises 13 residues. V dropped 10 bases and J dropped 0 bases, with 9 bases sitting between them. Germline lookup yields CDR1 KGHSH and CDR2 LQKENI. This chain connects TRBV18 to TRBJ1-4, with unresolved D. The clonotype originates from a human donor in good health. Sequencing was performed on naive CD4+ T cells from blood. The subset was: CD45RA+ naive T cells. The CDR3 nucleotides read TGTGCCACCGCACGTGCAACTAATGAAAAACTGTTTTTT. It encodes CATARATNEKLFF.